This TCR beta chain was captured in a study of graft-versus-host responses after intestinal transplantation. General observations from the study: Early post-transplant HvG declines showed an association with peak circulating GvH clone levels. Graft-versus-host to host-versus-graft clonal ratios in allografts were high in patients with graft-donor T cell macrochimerism.

Investigators plated some 200,000 CFSE-labeled responder cells together with some 200,000 irradiated stimulator cells labeled with violet dye. TCRdb's table, derived via immunoSEQ multiplex PCR, lists solely in-frame clones and lacks some. Among about 21,000 clones listed, roughly 41% were seen once. CDR3 length equals 11 residues. Trimming stripped 5 bases from V and 10 bases from J, with 14 bases between. CDR1 is SQVTM and CDR2 is ANQGSEA in the germline V gene. The starting material was alloreactive CD8+ T cells from a mixed lymphocyte reaction culture, obtained before intestinal transplant. Subset: CFSE-low proliferating T cells sorted from roughly 6-day pre-transplant mixed lymphocyte reaction (GvH or HvG direction). This receptor was identified in a human patient who received an intestinal transplant. This chain joins TRBV29-1 and TRBJ2-5; D is unresolved. The CDR3 sequence: CSVRPQSDQYF. The CDR3 nucleotides read TGCAGCGTTCGGCCCCAATCTGACCAGTACTTC.